The clone carrying this T cell receptor beta chain came up many times. Its cognate antigen is unknown. The sample originates from a study of T-cell reconstitution after alpha-beta-depleted transplantation in children. Preparing the TCRbeta library involved the use of unique molecular identifiers. MiXCR, applied by TCRdb to the PCR reads, yields one record per CDR3 protein. The data show around 450,000 distinct CDR3 sequences, with about 11% seen just once and just over 2% held by the top ten. Study-wide points: Hyperexpanded clones declined; after one year, newly produced T cells mostly supplied diversity. Reportedly, roughly two months post-transplant, alpha-beta T cells arose from several hundred expanded graft clones.

CDR3 size: 13 residues. With 2 bases removed from V and 3 bases from J, the gap between germline ends came to 10 bases. The germline CDR1 and CDR2 sequences are SQVTM and ANQGSEA. The source is a child aged 2 to 10 with inherited bone marrow failure, due to receive a stem cell transplant. The gene calls are TRBV29-1 and TRBJ2-5; D is unclear. This specimen consisted of PBMCs, obtained before TCRalphabeta/CD19-depleted stem cell transplant. The CDR3 DNA reads TGCAGCGTTGAAACACCTTGGGAAGAGACCCAGTACTTC. Translation gives CSVETPWEETQYF.